Listed below are T cell receptor beta chains from one sample, sequenced in a study of blood T cells in healthy people across ages. MiXCR was run by TCRdb on the 5' RACE reads, yielding one entry per CDR3 protein. The sample lists nearly 800,000 distinct CDR3 sequences, more than 50% occurring once. Input material: blood. These receptors originate from a man in his forties or fifties in good health. CDR3s include the opening cysteine and the closing phenylalanine or tryptophan. The D gene is left open where the match is weak. A row's size may be missing; if present it is once, few, many or a size class.

D	V	J	size	CDR3	DNA
TRBD1	TRBV6-5	TRBJ1-4	-	CASSYSSGGSNEKLFF	TGTGCCAGCAGTTACTCGTCAGGGGGCTCGAATGAAAAACTGTTTTTT
-	TRBV4-3	TRBJ1-2	many	CASSQDAGALGYTF	TGCGCCAGCAGCCAAGATGCGGGGGCTCTTGGCTACACCTTC
TRBD2	TRBV29-1	TRBJ2-1	few	CSVDGPSGGNEQFF	TGCAGCGTTGATGGGCCTAGCGGGGGCAATGAGCAGTTCTTC
-	TRBV20-1	TRBJ2-1	-	CSARATQGRNNEQFF	TGCAGTGCTAGAGCGACCCAGGGACGGAACAATGAGCAGTTCTTC
TRBD2	TRBV5-4	TRBJ2-1	-	CASSLISGVYNEQFF	TGTGCCAGCAGCTTGATTAGCGGGGTCTACAATGAGCAGTTCTTC
-	TRBV12-5	TRBJ2-1	-	CASGSTRGGHYNEQFF	TGTGCTAGTGGTTCAACCAGGGGGGGGCACTACAATGAGCAGTTCTTC
TRBD1	TRBV27	TRBJ1-2	-	CASRRQGDNYGYTF	TGTGCCAGCAGACGACAGGGGGATAACTATGGCTACACCTTC
-	TRBV4-3	TRBJ1-3	many	CASSQEGNTIYF	TGCGCCAGCAGCCAAGAAGGAAACACCATATATTTT
TRBD1	TRBV6-6	TRBJ2-5	-	CATEPTRQGEETQYF	TGTGCCACCGAGCCAACCAGACAGGGGGAAGAGACCCAGTACTTC
-	TRBV7-2	TRBJ2-5	few	CASSPGSAQETQYF	TGTGCCAGCAGCCCCGGGTCGGCGCAAGAGACCCAGTACTTC
-	TRBV20-1	TRBJ2-1	few	CSARAGDGPGGINEQFF	TGCAGTGCTAGAGCGGGGGATGGTCCAGGGGGAATTAATGAGCAGTTCTTC
-	TRBV7-9	TRBJ2-7	-	CASSQTGEYEQYF	TGTGCCAGCAGCCAGACAGGTGAATACGAGCAGTACTTC
TRBD2	TRBV7-9	TRBJ2-3	many	CASSFQGLGRVADTQYF	TGTGCCAGCAGCTTCCAAGGACTAGGAAGGGTAGCAGATACGCAGTATTTT
TRBD1	TRBV27	TRBJ1-1	-	CASSQTGFGSNTEAFF	TGTGCCAGCAGTCAGACAGGGTTCGGGTCGAACACTGAAGCTTTCTTT
-	TRBV7-3	TRBJ2-1	-	CASSLSSGRVYNEQFF	TGTGCCAGCAGCTTAAGCTCAGGGAGAGTTTACAATGAGCAGTTCTTC
-	TRBV28	TRBJ2-6	-	CASRQGGTPLSGANVLTF	TGTGCCAGCAGACAAGGAGGGACCCCGTTGTCTGGGGCCAACGTCCTGACTTTC
TRBD1	TRBV5-1	TRBJ2-7	few	CASSHWTGGYEQYF	TGCGCCAGCAGCCATTGGACAGGGGGGTACGAGCAGTACTTC
TRBD2	TRBV5-6	TRBJ2-5	-	CASSNLEGREETQYF	TGTGCCAGCTCTAATTTGGAAGGGAGGGAAGAGACCCAGTACTTC
-	TRBV19	TRBJ2-5	-	CASSIPGETQYF	TGTGCCAGTAGTATACCGGGAGAGACCCAGTACTTC
-	TRBV21-1	TRBJ1-5	-	CASSKDRVFQPQHF	TGTGCCAGCAGCAAAGACAGGGTCTTTCAGCCCCAGCATTTT